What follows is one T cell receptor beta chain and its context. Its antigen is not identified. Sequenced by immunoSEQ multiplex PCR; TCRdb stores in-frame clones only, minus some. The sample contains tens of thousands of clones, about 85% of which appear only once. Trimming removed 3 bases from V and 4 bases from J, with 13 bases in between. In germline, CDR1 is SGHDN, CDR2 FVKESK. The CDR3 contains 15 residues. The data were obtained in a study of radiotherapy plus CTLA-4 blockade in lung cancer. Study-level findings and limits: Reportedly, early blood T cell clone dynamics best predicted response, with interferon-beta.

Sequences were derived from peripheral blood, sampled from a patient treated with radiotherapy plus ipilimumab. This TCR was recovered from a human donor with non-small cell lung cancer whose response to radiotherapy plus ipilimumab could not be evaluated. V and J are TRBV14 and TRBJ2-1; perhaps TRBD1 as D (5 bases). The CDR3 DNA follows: TGTGCCAGCAGCCACGCCGCGACAGATTACAATGAGCAGTTCTTC. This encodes CASSHAATDYNEQFF.